Listed here are 8 T cell receptor beta chains from one sample, sequenced in a study of identical twins. TCRdb ran MiXCR on the 5' RACE reads and lists one entry per CDR3 protein. The table shows 700,000 or so distinct CDR3 sequences, with around 20% occurring only once. The same sample was also studied in work on T cells expressing NK-cell markers.

Input material: PBMCs. Receptors originate from a woman under 30 in good health.

V gene TRBV7-9 combines with J gene TRBJ2-1; D gene ambiguous. The CDR3 covers 16 residues. With 2 bases removed from V and 4 bases from J, the gap between germline ends came to 15 bases. From germline, CDR1 is SEHNR and CDR2 FQNEAQ (reference sequence). CDR3 nucleotide sequence: TGTGCCAGCAGCTTAATCCGTGCGACATTTTACAATGAGCAGTTCTTC. This codes for CASSLIRATFYNEQFF.

This clonotype was seen only a few times. The chain combines TRBV12-3 or TRBV12-4 with TRBJ1-5, with a weak D call TRBD1 (5 bases). CDR3 length: 14 residues. The V and J ends lost 2 bases and 7 bases respectively, with 12 bases between them. The CDR3 region has the DNA TGTGCCAGCAGTTTAAGCGGGGGTGGGCAGCCCCAGCATTTT. It specifies CASSLSGGGQPQHF.

Only a few counts were recorded for this clonotype. The chain carries TRBV5-1 and TRBJ2-1; D not resolved. CDR1 is SGHRS and CDR2 is YFSETQ in the germline V gene. Trimming took off 0 bases at V and 2 bases at J, with 9 bases between the two ends. The CDR3 is made up of 15 amino acids. This CDR3 reads CASSLGVVAYNEQFF. The CDR3 nucleotides are TGCGCCAGCAGCTTGGGGGTAGTGGCCTACAATGAGCAGTTCTTC.

This clonotype was seen a few times. The chain combines TRBV20-1 with TRBJ2-1, with D perhaps TRBD1 or TRBD2 (5 bases each). With 4 bases removed from V and 2 bases from J, the gap between germline ends came to 18 bases. The CDR3 is 16 amino acids. Germline V gene lookup returns CDR1 DFQATT and CDR2 SNEGSKA (reference sequence). CDR3 nucleotide sequence: TGCAGTGCTATTGGGGGAGCAGTAAAGCCCTACAATGAGCAGTTCTTC. It specifies CSAIGGAVKPYNEQFF.

This rearrangement joins TRBV7-9 to TRBJ2-2; 7 bases fit TRBD1. Germline CDR1 reads SEHNR; CDR2 reads FQNEAQ (reference sequence). Germline trimming cut 9 bases from V and 2 bases from J; bases unmatched to any gene: 3. The CDR3 is made up of 13 amino acids. CDR3 sequence (DNA): TGTGCCAGGGGACAGTCTAACACCGGGGAGCTGTTTTTT. Translating gives CARGQSNTGELFF.

The CDR3 region is CASSVPSRGQGTYEQYF. The CDR3 DNA follows: TGTGCCAGCAGCGTGCCTTCTAGGGGACAGGGGACCTACGAGCAGTACTTC. The V and J genes are TRBV9 and TRBJ2-7; the match to TRBD1 covers 10 bases. J lost 2 bases, V lost 2 bases, and 10 bases had no gene match. Germline V gives CDR1 SGDLS, CDR2 YYNGEE. The CDR3 sequence is 17 residues long.

The V call is TRBV20-1, the J call TRBJ2-3; 7 bases are a match to TRBD1. CDR1 is DFQATT, CDR2 SNEGSKA, per germline (reference sequence). With V trimmed by 5 bases and J by 3 bases, 8 bases remained unmatched. This CDR3 is built from 14 residues. In DNA, the CDR3 is TGCAGTGCTCGATCTCAACAGGGGACAGATACGCAGTATTTT. Its translation: CSARSQQGTDTQYF.

The CDR3 loop is CASSYSGTTGNTGELFF. Here the CDR3 DNA reads TGTGCCAGCAGTTACTCGGGGACCACCGGCAATACCGGGGAGCTGTTTTTT. The rearrangement links TRBV6-5 to TRBJ2-2; D may match TRBD1 or TRBD2 (5 bases each). Trimming took off 0 bases at V and 5 bases at J, with 16 bases between the two ends. The CDR3 consists of 17 residues. CDR1 is MNHEY and CDR2 is SVGAGI in the germline V gene.